This T cell receptor beta chain emerged from a study of CD8+CD57+ T cells in acquired aplastic anemia (dated by TCRdb to between 2018 and 2020). With respect to the entire study: A mean of about 3.2 ug of DNA, ranging from roughly 0.18 to 30 ug, was extracted from sorted CD4+ and CD8+ cells. CD8+CD57+ expansion was defined as a frequency above the mean frequency observed in healthy subjects.

TCR beta VDJ combination and CDR3 sequence profiling used genomic DNA as the template. An Illumina HiSeq 2000 was the platform used for TCR repertoire sequencing. For the original study's pipeline: Repertoires were assessed using TRBV/TRBJ rearrangement plots, CDR3 size and DJ length profiles, and Simpson's diversity index. The most abundant DNA sequence in the deep sequencing data was taken as the immunodominant clone. CDR3 amino acid sequences were screened for sharing across subjects and compared with published repertoires and the VDJdb database. TCRdb took the public reads, trimmed them with fastp at Q25, ran MiXCR for clone calling and kept in-frame beta chains. Identical CDR3 proteins give one entry, which carries the most common genes and DNA. Here the V and J calls rest on TCRdb's processing, not on the authors' analysis. The sample data list roughly 190,000 distinct CDR3 sequences, and 48% of these were observed just once. Clones ranked in the top ten supply approximately 9.7% of the sample.

The CDR3 measures 13 amino acids from cysteine to phenylalanine. CDR3 DNA is the only sequence kept; it has 39 bases, read in frame from the first base. CDR1 and CDR2 are drawn from the germline V gene (reference sequence): LNHDA, SQIVND. Trimming costs V 4 bases and J 4 bases, and their ends lie 11 bases apart. This clonotype was observed many times. The specificity of this receptor is unknown. No base-level quality is on record; no much larger clone is a single base apart. Study-level results and caveats: Patients and healthy controls showed no significant difference in CD8+ Simpson's diversity (P=0.060). Around 27 CD8+ CDR3 sequences were found to be shared between patients and controls, but these sequences appeared to be highly expressed in patients and within the immunodominant clones of the patients.

Flow cytometry had shown CD8+CD57+ cell expansion in the patients selected for sequencing. All patients had severe acquired aplastic anemia diagnosed by International Study of Aplastic Anemia and Agranulocytosis and Camitta criteria. No patient had received any therapy when blood was sampled. TCR repertoires of sorted CD4+ and CD8+ blood T cells from severe aplastic anemia patients and healthy subjects were deep-sequenced in the study. In the USA, patient enrollment took place under clinicaltrials.gov protocols 00001620, 01623167, 00001397, 00071045, 00081523 and 00961064. Ficoll-Paque density gradient centrifugation was used to isolate peripheral blood mononuclear cells. Before DNA extraction, CD4+ and CD8+ T cells were sorted by FACS or by magnetic beads.

This TCR was recovered from a human donor with aplastic anemia. The rearranged segments are TRBV19 and TRBJ2-7; the D segment could be TRBD2, given 5 matching bases. Sequenced: sorted CD4+, CD8+, or CD8+CD57+ T cells (not recorded which) from PBMCs. The DNA sequence is given as TGTGCCAGTAGTACCAGGACTGATTACGAGCAGTACTTC. It translates as CASSTRTDYEQYF. The reference TRBV19 and TRBJ2-7 proteins fill in what lies around the CDR3, so the full variable domain reads DGGITQSPKYLFRKEGQNVTLSCEQNLNHDAMYWYRQDPGQGLRLIYYSQIVNDFQKGDIAEGYSVSREKKESFPLTVTSAQKNPTAFYLCASSTRTDYEQYFGPGTRLTVT.